The 15 T cell receptor beta chains in this list originate from one sample, sequenced in a study of blood T cell repertoires in COVID-19. The table came from immunoSEQ multiplex PCR; TCRdb's copy has only in-frame clones and leaves some out. The table includes approximately 260,000 clones, 85% to 90% detected once. Sequences were obtained from peripheral blood. These TCRs come from a middle-aged woman with acute or convalescent COVID-19.

CDR3 sequence (DNA): TGTGCCAGCAGCACCAGACAGGGACAAACTGAAGCTTTCTTT. Translated, it gives CASSTRQGQTEAFF. J is TRBJ1-1 and V is TRBV13, with 7 bases matching TRBD1. This CDR3 contains 14 residues. CDR1 and CDR2 (germline): PRHDT, FYEKMQ (reference sequence). V trimming: 5 bases; J trimming: 5 bases; junction bases outside the gene matches: 8. Full variable domain (remainder filled in from reference TRBV13 and TRBJ1-1): AAGVIQSPRHLIKEKRETATLKCYPIPRHDTVYWYQQGPGQDPQFLISFYEKMQSDKGSIPDRFSAQQFSDYHSELNMSSLELGDSALYFCASSTRQGQTEAFFGQGTRLTVV.

The rearrangement uses TRBV3-1 (or the pseudogene TRBV3-2) and TRBJ1-1; 10 nucleotides agree with TRBD1. This CDR3 contains 15 residues. V gave up 4 bases and J gave up 6 bases; unmatched junction bases: 8. Germline CDR1 LGHDT, CDR2 YNNKEL (reference sequence). Here the CDR3 DNA reads TGTGCCAGCAGCCGCCTCGGACAGGGGGGACCTGAAGCTTTCTTT. It translates to CASSRLGQGGPEAFF.

The genes are TRBV18 and TRBJ2-5; D perhaps matches TRBD2 (6 bases). The CDR3 runs to 15 residues. Trimming removed 6 bases from V and 5 bases from J, with 19 bases in between. Germline loops: CDR1 KGHSH, CDR2 LQKENI. CDR3 amino acids: CASSPTRAGQETQYF. The CDR3 nucleotides are TGTGCCAGCTCTCCGACAAGGGCGGGGCAGGAGACCCAGTACTTC.

The chain recombines TRBV5-6 with TRBJ2-3; possible D gene TRBD1, 6 bases. The germline gives CDR1 SGHDT, CDR2 YYEEEE. This CDR3 has 13 residues. Trimming cost V 1 base and J 6 bases, with 9 bases left between them. The CDR3 protein is CASSLNRADTQYF. The DNA for the CDR3 is TGTGCCAGCAGCTTGAACAGGGCCGATACGCAGTATTTT.

This clone was detected only a few times. The V call is TRBV2, the J call TRBJ1-5; 7 bases align to TRBD1. The CDR3 consists of 16 residues. Germline V gene lookup returns CDR1 SNHLY and CDR2 FYNNEI. The V segment lost 5 bases and the J segment 1 base; nucleotides outside the gene matches: 8. CDR3 nucleotides: TGTGCCAGCAGTCCCCGGACAGGTCTAAGCAATCAGCCCCAGCATTTT. Translated: CASSPRTGLSNQPQHF.

This chain connects TRBV6-5 to TRBJ1-1; a possible D gene is TRBD1 (5 bases). This CDR3 spans 15 amino acids. Deletions cut 2 bases from V and 5 bases from J, with 15 bases between. CDR1 is MNHEY and CDR2 is SVGAGI in the germline V gene. CDR3 protein: CASSYLARDFTEAFF. The CDR3 bases are TGTGCCAGCAGTTACCTGGCCAGGGATTTTACTGAAGCTTTCTTT.

The chain uses TRBV28 and TRBJ2-1; tentatively, D is TRBD1 (6 bases). V was pared by 5 bases and J by 3 bases, with 23 bases between. Germline CDR1 and CDR2: MDHEN and SYDVKM. This CDR3 region has 18 residues. This CDR3 is CASSPHEIRDKNYNEQFF. The DNA for the CDR3 is TGTGCCAGCAGTCCCCACGAGATCCGGGACAAGAACTACAATGAGCAGTTCTTC.

The chain couples TRBV5-4 to TRBJ2-5; 10 nucleotides line up with TRBD2. Germline CDR1 is SGHNT and CDR2 is YYREEE (reference sequence). With 1 base clipped from V and 7 bases from J, the junction kept 7 bases outside the gene matches. The CDR3 length is 15 residues. The CDR3 DNA sequence: TGTGCCAGCAGCTTGAGAAGCGGGGGGGCCGCGACCCAGTACTTC. It codes for CASSLRSGGAATQYF. The full variable domain, rest sourced from reference TRBV5-4 and TRBJ2-5, is ETGVTQSPTHLIKTRGQQVTLRCSSQSGHNTVSWYQQALGQGPQFIFQYYREEENGRGNFPPRFSGLQFPNYSSELNVNALELDDSALYLCASSLRSGGAATQYFGPGTRLLVL.

The V and J genes are TRBV7-3 and TRBJ1-1, with D uncertain. There are 13 residues in the CDR3. Germline CDR1 reads SGHTA; CDR2 reads FQGTGA. V shed 1 base and J shed 3 bases, with 6 bases lying between them. CDR3 residues: CASSLSGDTEAFF. The CDR3 DNA is TGTGCCAGCAGCTTAAGCGGGGACACTGAAGCTTTCTTT. Drawing the rest from reference TRBV7-3 and TRBJ1-1, the complete variable domain is GAGVSQTPSNKVTEKGKYVELRCDPISGHTALYWYRQSLGQGPEFLIYFQGTGAADDSGLPNDRFFAVRPEGSVSTLKIQRTERGDSAVYLCASSLSGDTEAFFGQGTRLTVV.

This chain joins TRBV7-8 and TRBJ2-1; 11 bases match TRBD1. The germline V gene has CDR1 SGHVS and CDR2 FQNEAQ. The V segment lost 4 bases and the J segment 9 bases; nucleotides outside the gene matches: 11. The CDR3 consists of 16 residues. The CDR3 bases are TGTGCCAGCAGCTACTATCCGGGACAGGGGGTCGGTGAGCAGTTCTTC. It translates to CASSYYPGQGVGEQFF.

The genes are TRBV24-1 and TRBJ1-1, with D hard to call. V lost 3 bases, J lost 5 bases, and 9 bases lay in between. Germline CDR1 reads KGHDR; CDR2 reads SFDVKD. This CDR3 comprises 13 residues. The CDR3 DNA follows: TGTGCCACCAGTGATACCGGGAGGACTGAAGCTTTCTTT. Encoded protein: CATSDTGRTEAFF.

The chain combines TRBV28 with TRBJ1-2; D gene ambiguous. This CDR3 has 11 residues. CDR1 is MDHEN, CDR2 SYDVKM, per germline. Trimming left V 5 bases short and J 11 bases short, with 12 bases between. CDR3 coding DNA: TGTGCCAGCAGTCGGAAACAGCTTTACACCTTC. This encodes CASSRKQLYTF.

This clone was seen only once. The rearrangement links TRBV24-1 to TRBJ1-2; TRBD1 agrees at 9 bases. V was pared by 7 bases and J by 8 bases, with 4 bases of the junction left unmatched. Germline V gives CDR1 KGHDR, CDR2 SFDVKD. The CDR3 length is 12 residues. CDR3 nucleotide sequence: TGTGCCACCAGGACAGGGGGAGGAGGCTACACCTTC. Translating it yields CATRTGGGGYTF.

The rearrangement links TRBV19 to TRBJ1-5; D is perhaps TRBD1 (6 bases). The germline CDR1 and CDR2 sequences are LNHDA and SQIVND (reference sequence). The CDR3 is made up of 16 amino acids. V was pared by 1 base and J by 4 bases, with 14 bases between. The CDR3 DNA follows: TGTGCCAGTAGTATAGTACGGGGAGGGGGGAATCAGCCCCAGCATTTT. This codes for CASSIVRGGGNQPQHF.

V is TRBV4-1 and J is TRBJ2-5, with D perhaps matching TRBD2 (5 bases). This CDR3 comprises 16 residues. The germline CDR1 and CDR2 sequences are MGHRA and YSYEKL. V lost 0 bases and J 1 base, leaving 12 bases between the germline ends. The CDR3 DNA sequence: TGCGCCAGCAGCCAAGACGACATTCTAGCCCAAGAGACCCAGTACTTC. Translation gives CASSQDDILAQETQYF.